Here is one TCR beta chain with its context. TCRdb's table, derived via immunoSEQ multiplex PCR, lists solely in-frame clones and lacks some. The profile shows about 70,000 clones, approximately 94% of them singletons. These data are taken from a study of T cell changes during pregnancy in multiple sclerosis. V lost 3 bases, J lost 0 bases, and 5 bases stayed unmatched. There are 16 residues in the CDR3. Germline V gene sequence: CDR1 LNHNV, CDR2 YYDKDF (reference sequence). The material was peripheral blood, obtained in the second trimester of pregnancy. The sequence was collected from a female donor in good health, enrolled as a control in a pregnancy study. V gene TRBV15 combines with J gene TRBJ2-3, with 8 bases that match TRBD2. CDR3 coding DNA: TGTGCCACCAGCAGGGGGCGGGGGGCTAGCACAGATACGCAGTATTTT. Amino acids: CATSRGRGASTDTQYF.